This T cell receptor beta chain was sequenced for a study of cytomegalovirus exposure and HLA in healthy donors. Broader study findings: High sensitivity and specificity were reportedly achieved when the classifier diagnosed cytomegalovirus status. What was likely a sequencing artifact was a cluster of highly shared sequence variants.

Per germline, CDR1 SGDLS and CDR2 YYNGEE. V was clipped by 2 bases and J by 2 bases, with 10 bases between them. CDR3 length: 15 amino acids. Note on this clone: Its antigen is currently unknown.

The primer mix had 60 Vbeta and 13 Jbeta primers. TCRdb's copy holds only in-frame clones and misses some; the assay was immunoSEQ multiplex PCR. The sample holds 130,000 to 150,000 clones, around 78% seen once. This rearrangement joins TRBV9 to TRBJ1-4; D might be TRBD1 (5 bases). The sample consisted of PBMCs. The TCR sequence derives from a male donor in good health and CMV-seronegative. CDR3 sequence: CASSVRGATNEKLFF. The CDR3 DNA reads as TGTGCCAGCAGCGTCCGCGGGGCGACTAATGAAAAACTGTTTTTT.